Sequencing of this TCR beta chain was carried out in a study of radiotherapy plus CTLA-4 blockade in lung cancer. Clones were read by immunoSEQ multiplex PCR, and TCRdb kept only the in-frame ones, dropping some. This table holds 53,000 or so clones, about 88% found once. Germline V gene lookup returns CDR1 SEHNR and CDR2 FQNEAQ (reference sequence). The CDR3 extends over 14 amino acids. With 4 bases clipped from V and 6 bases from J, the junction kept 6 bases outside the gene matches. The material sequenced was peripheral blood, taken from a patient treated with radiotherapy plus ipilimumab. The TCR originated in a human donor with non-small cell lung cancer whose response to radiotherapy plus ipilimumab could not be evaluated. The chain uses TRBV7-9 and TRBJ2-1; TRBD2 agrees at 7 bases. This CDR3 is CASSSRRLANEQFF. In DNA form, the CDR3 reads TGTGCCAGCAGCTCCCGCCGACTAGCCAATGAGCAGTTCTTC.